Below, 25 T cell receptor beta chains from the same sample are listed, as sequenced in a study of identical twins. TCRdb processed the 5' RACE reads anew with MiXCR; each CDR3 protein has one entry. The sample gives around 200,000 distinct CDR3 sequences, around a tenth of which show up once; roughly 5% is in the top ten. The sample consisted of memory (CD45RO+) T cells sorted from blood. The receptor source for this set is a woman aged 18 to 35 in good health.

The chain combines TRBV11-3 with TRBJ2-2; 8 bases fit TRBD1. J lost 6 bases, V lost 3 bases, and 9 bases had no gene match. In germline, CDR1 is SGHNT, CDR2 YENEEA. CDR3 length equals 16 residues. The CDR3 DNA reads TGTGCCAGCAGCTTGGCCAGGACAGGGATACCCGGGGAGCTGTTTTTT. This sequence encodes CASSLARTGIPGELFF.

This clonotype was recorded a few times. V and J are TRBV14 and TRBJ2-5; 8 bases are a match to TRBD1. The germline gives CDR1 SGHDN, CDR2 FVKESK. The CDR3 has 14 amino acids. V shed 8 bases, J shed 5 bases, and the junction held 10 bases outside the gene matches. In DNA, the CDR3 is TGTGCCAGCGGCGGGACAGGCGGAGGGGAGACCCAGTACTTC. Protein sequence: CASGGTGGGETQYF.

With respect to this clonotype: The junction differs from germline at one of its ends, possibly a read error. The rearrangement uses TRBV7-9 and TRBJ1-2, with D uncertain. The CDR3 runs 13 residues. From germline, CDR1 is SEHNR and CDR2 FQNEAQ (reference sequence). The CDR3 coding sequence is TGTGCCATCAGCCCCGGGTACCACTATGGCTACACCTTC. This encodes CAISPGYHYGYTF. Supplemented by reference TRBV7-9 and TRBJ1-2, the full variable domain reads DTGVSQNPRHKITKRGQNVTFRCDPISEHNRLYWYRQTLGQGPEFLTYFQNEAQLEKSRLLSDRFSAERPKGSFSTLEIQRTEQGDSAMYLCAISPGYHYGYTFGSGTRLTVV.

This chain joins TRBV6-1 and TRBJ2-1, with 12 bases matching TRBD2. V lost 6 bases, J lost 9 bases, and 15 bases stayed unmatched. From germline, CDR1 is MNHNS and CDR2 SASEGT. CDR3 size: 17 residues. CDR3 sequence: CASRPPGRTSGTGEQFF. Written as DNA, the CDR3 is TGTGCCAGCAGGCCCCCGGGTAGGACTAGCGGGACGGGTGAGCAGTTCTTC.

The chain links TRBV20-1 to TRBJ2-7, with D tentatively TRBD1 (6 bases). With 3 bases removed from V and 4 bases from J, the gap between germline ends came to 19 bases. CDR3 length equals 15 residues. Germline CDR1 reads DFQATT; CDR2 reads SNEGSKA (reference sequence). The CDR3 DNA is TGCAGTGCTAGTGCCAGGGGCTGGGGATTATACGAGCAGTACTTC. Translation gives CSASARGWGLYEQYF.

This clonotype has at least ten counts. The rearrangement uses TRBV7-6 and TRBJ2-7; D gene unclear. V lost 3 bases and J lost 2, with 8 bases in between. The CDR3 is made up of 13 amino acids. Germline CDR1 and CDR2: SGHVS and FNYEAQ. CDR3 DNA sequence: TGTGCCAGCAGCTTTTCAACAACCTACGAGCAGTACTTC. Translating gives CASSFSTTYEQYF.

Written as DNA, the CDR3 is TGTGCCAGCAGCTACGGGGACGGGGGGCGCAGAGAGACCCAGTACTTC. Its protein is CASSYGDGGRRETQYF. The chain is built from TRBV7-9 and TRBJ2-5; maybe TRBD2 (7 bases). This CDR3 is 16 amino acids long. Germline V gene lookup returns CDR1 SEHNR and CDR2 FQNEAQ (reference sequence). V was shortened by 4 bases and J by 4 bases, with 19 bases between the two germline ends.

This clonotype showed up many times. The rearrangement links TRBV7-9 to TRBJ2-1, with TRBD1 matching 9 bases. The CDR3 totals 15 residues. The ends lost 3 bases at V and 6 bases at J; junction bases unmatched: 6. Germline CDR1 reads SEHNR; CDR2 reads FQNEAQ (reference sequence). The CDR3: CASSFYRGRSNEQFF. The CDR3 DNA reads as TGTGCCAGCAGCTTCTACAGGGGGCGTTCCAATGAGCAGTTCTTC.

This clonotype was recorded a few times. The CDR3 reads CAISNSVNRDTEAFF. The CDR3 DNA sequence: TGTGCCATCAGCAACAGTGTTAATAGAGACACTGAAGCTTTCTTT. The V call is TRBV10-3, the J call TRBJ1-1, with D unresolved. Germline lookup yields CDR1 ENHRY and CDR2 SYGVKD. This CDR3 has 15 residues. V dropped 6 bases and J dropped 3 bases, with 17 bases sitting between them.

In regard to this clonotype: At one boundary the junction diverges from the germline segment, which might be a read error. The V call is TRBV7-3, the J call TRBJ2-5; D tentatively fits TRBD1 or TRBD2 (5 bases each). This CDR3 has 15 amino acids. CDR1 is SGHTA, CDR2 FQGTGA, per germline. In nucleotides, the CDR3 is TGTGCCAGCAGCCTAACCGGGACGCGTGAAGAGACCCAGTACTTC. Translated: CASSLTGTREETQYF.

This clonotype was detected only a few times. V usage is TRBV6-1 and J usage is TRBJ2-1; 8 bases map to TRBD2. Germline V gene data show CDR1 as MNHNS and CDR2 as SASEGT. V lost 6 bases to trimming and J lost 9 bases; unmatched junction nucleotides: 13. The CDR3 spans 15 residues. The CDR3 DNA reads TGTGCCAGCAGCGCCGGGGGGGGCGGAAGGCGTGAGCAGTTCTTC. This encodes CASSAGGGGRREQFF.

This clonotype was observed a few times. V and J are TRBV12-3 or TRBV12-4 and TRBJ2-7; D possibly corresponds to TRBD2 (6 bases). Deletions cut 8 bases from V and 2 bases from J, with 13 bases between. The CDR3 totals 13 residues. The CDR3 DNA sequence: TGTGCCAGCGGGGGGACCGGCGCCTACGAGCAGTACTTC. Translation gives CASGGTGAYEQYF.

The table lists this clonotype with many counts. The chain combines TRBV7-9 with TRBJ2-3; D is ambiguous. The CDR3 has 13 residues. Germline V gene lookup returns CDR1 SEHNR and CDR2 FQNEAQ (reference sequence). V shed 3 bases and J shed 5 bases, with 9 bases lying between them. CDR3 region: CASSFGSQDTQYF. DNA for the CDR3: TGTGCCAGCAGCTTTGGTAGTCAAGATACGCAGTATTTT.

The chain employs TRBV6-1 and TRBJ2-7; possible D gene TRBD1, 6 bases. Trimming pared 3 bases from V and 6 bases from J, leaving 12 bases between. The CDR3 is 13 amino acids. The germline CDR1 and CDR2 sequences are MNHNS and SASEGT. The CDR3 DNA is TGTGCCAGCAGTGATCCCAGGGGTCGCGAGCAGTACTTC. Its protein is CASSDPRGREQYF.

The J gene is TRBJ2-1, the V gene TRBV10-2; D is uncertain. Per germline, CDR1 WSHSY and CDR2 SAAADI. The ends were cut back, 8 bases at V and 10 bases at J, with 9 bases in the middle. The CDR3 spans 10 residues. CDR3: CASGGREQFF. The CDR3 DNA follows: TGCGCCAGCGGCGGACGGGAGCAGTTCTTC.

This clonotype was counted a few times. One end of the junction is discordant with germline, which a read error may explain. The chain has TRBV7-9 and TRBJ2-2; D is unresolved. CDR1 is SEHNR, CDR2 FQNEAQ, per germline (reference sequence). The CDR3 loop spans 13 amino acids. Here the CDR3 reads CAISLPNTGELFF. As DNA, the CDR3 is TGTGCCATCAGCTTACCGAACACCGGGGAGCTGTTTTTT.

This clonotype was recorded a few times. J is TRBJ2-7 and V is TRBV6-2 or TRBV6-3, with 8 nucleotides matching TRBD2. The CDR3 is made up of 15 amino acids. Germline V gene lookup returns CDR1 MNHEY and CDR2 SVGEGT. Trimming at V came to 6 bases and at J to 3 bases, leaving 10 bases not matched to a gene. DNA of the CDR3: TGTGCCAGCAGGCGTGGTCTAGCGGGCGTCTACGAGCAGTACTTC. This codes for CASRRGLAGVYEQYF.

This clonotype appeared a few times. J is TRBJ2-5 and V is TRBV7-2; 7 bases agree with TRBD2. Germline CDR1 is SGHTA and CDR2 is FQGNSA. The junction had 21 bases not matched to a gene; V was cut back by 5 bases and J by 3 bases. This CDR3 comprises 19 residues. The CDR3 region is CASSISPKRGARKEETQYF. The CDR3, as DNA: TGTGCCAGCAGCATAAGCCCTAAGCGGGGCGCGAGAAAGGAAGAGACCCAGTACTTC.

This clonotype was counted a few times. CDR3: CASSYGPDTQYF. In DNA, the CDR3 is TGTGCCAGCAGTTACGGCCCAGATACGCAGTATTTT. J is TRBJ2-3 and V is TRBV6-2 or TRBV6-3; D is ambiguous. Trimming left V 2 bases short and J 4 bases short, with 4 bases between. The CDR3 length is 12 residues. Germline V gives CDR1 MNHEY, CDR2 SVGEGT.

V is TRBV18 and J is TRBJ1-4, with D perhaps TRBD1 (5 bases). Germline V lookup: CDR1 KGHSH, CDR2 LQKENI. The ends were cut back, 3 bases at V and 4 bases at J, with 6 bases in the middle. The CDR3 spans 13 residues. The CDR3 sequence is CASSPDNNEKLFF. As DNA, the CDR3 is TGTGCCAGCTCACCGGACAATAATGAAAAACTGTTTTTT.

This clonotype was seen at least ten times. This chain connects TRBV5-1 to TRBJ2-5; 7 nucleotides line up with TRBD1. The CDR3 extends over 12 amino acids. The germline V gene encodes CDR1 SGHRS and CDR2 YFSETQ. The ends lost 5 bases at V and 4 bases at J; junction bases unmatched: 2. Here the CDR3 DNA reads TGCGCCAGCAGTTGGACAGGAGAGACCCAGTACTTC. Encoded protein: CASSWTGETQYF.

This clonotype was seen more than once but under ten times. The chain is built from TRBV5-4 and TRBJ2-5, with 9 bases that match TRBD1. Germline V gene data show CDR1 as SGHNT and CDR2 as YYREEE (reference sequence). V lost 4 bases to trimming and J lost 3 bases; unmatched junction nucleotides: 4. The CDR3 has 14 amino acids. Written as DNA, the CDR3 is TGTGCCAGCAGCCGTGACAGGGGGGAAGAGACCCAGTACTTC. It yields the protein CASSRDRGEETQYF.

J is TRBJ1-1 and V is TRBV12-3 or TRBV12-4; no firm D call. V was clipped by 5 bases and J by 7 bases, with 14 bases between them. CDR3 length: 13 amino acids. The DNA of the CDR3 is TGTGCCAGCAGTGGGGATACCCCCCGTGAAGCTTTCTTT. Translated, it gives CASSGDTPREAFF.

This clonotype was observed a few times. The CDR3 reads CASSQGGRLVQFF. CDR3 bases: TGTGCCAGCAGCCAGGGGGGGAGACTGGTACAGTTCTTC. The chain links TRBV12-3 or TRBV12-4 to TRBJ2-1; D could derive from TRBD1 or TRBD2 (7 bases each). The CDR3 runs to 13 residues. Trimming removed 6 bases at V and 13 bases at J, with 19 bases between.

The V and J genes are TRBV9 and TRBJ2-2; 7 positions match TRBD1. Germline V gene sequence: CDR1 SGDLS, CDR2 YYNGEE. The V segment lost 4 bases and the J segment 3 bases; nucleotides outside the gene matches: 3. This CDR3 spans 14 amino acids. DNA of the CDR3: TGTGCCAGCAGCTTTCAGGGGGACACCGGGGAGCTGTTTTTT. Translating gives CASSFQGDTGELFF.